The present T cell receptor beta chain was sequenced within a study of tumor and adjacent non-tumor tissue in lung cancer. Study overall: Samples averaged around 4 million productive TCRbeta reads each. Study findings and constraints: Compared with tumor, normal lung showed significantly lower TCR diversity. In normal lung, the top 100 clones were significantly more dominant than in tumor.

As regards this clonotype: Its target is unknown.

No cell sorting was done before RNA was extracted from the tissue. More than 3 cm separated this lung sample from the edge of the tumor. The library came from three nested PCR rounds adapted from ARM-PCR protocols. Using its own MiXCR run on the multiplex PCR reads, TCRdb lists one record per CDR3 protein. The top ten clones hold 20% to 25% of a sample with 45,000 to 65,000 distinct CDR3 sequences, 74% of them seen once. This receptor was obtained from a woman in her fifties or sixties with non-small cell lung cancer. The sequencing input was distant non-tumor lung tissue.

In nucleotides, the CDR3 is TGTGCCATCAGTGAGTCAATCAGCTACGAGCAGTACTTC. Translating gives CAISESISYEQYF. V usage is TRBV10-3 and J usage is TRBJ2-7; D is undetermined. The CDR3 extends over 13 amino acids. Trimming removed 0 bases at V and 3 bases at J, with 6 bases between. The germline V gene encodes CDR1 ENHRY and CDR2 SYGVKD.